The 14 T cell receptor beta chains in this list originate from one sample, sequenced in a study of T cell responses to AZD1222 COVID-19 vaccine. TCRdb keeps only in-frame clones here, not all; method: immunoSEQ multiplex PCR. Of 45,000 or so clones detected, 75% to 85% appear once; the ten largest clones hold 52%. The sequencing here drew on peripheral blood, taken on day 0 of AZD1222 vaccination. Source of these receptors: an adult in good health.

Only one count was recorded for this clone. This rearrangement joins TRBV7-2 to TRBJ2-7, with 10 bases identical to TRBD1. Germline CDR1 reads SGHTA; CDR2 reads FQGNSA. The V segment lost 5 bases and the J segment 2 bases; nucleotides outside the gene matches: 15. The CDR3 has 18 amino acids. CDR3 in DNA: TGTGCCAGCAGCCTAAGGACAGGGGGGGGAATCATACCCTACGAGCAGTACTTC. This sequence encodes CASSLRTGGGIIPYEQYF.

The V call is TRBV7-8, the J call TRBJ1-6; D might be TRBD1 (5 bases). V was trimmed by 7 bases and J by 5 bases, leaving 18 bases between them. Germline V gene lookup returns CDR1 SGHVS and CDR2 FQNEAQ. The CDR3 runs to 16 residues. In DNA, the CDR3 is TGTGCCAGCAAATCTTTGGGGCGGCGAAATAATTCACCCCTCCACTTT. Translation gives CASKSLGRRNNSPLHF.

The chain links TRBV7-9 to TRBJ2-5; D unclear. The CDR3 is made up of 12 amino acids. V was shortened by 2 bases and J by 5 bases, with 6 bases between the two germline ends. Germline V CDR1 and CDR2: SEHNR, FQNEAQ (reference sequence). The CDR3 coding sequence is TGTGCCAGCAGCTTACTATCGGAGACCCAGTACTTC. Residues: CASSLLSETQYF.

The table lists this clone with a count of one. The CDR3 bases are TGCGCCAGCAGCCAAGATGTACGGGACGGCTACACCTTC. Protein: CASSQDVRDGYTF. The rearrangement uses TRBV4-3 and TRBJ1-2, with D possibly being TRBD1 (5 bases). Germline CDR1 and CDR2: LGHNA and YSLEER. This CDR3 has 13 amino acids. Trimming took off 0 bases at V and 8 bases at J, with 10 bases between the two ends.

This clone was detected once. The genes are TRBV18 and TRBJ2-3; 8 bases align to TRBD1. V shed 6 bases, J shed 5 bases, and the junction held 10 bases outside the gene matches. This CDR3 region has 15 residues. The germline CDR1 and CDR2 sequences are KGHSH and LQKENI. Here the CDR3 DNA reads TGTGCCAGCTCGCCCGACAGGGGATGGGGAGATACGCAGTATTTT. As protein: CASSPDRGWGDTQYF.

The chain couples TRBV3-1 (or the pseudogene TRBV3-2) to TRBJ1-6; no reliable D call. The germline V gene encodes CDR1 LGHDT and CDR2 YNNKEL (reference sequence). CDR3 length: 14 amino acids. V was shortened by 0 bases and J by 8 bases, with 8 bases between the two germline ends. CDR3 in amino acids: CASSQDGSHSPLHF. CDR3 nucleotides: TGTGCCAGCAGCCAAGATGGGTCCCATTCACCCCTCCACTTT.

This clone occurred a few times. CDR3 nucleotide sequence: TGTGCCAGCAGCCGAGGTAACAGGGAGTTAGCTTTCTTT. Encoded protein: CASSRGNRELAFF. The chain employs TRBV28 and TRBJ1-1; possible D gene TRBD1, 6 bases. The V end was cut by 6 bases, the J end by 10 bases, with 18 bases between. CDR1 and CDR2 from the germline V gene are MDHEN and SYDVKM. The length of the CDR3 is 13 residues.

There are a few counts of this clone. In DNA, the CDR3 is TGCGCCAGCAGCGGGACTAGCGGGAGTTTTTCCTACGAGCAGTACTTC. Protein product: CASSGTSGSFSYEQYF. The J gene is TRBJ2-7, the V gene TRBV5-1; the match to TRBD2 covers 14 bases. The germline V gene encodes CDR1 SGHRS and CDR2 YFSETQ. V trimming: 4 bases; J trimming: 1 base; junction bases outside the gene matches: 4. CDR3 length: 16 residues.

This clone was observed a single time. The chain combines TRBV10-3 with TRBJ1-2; 8 nucleotides agree with TRBD1. The CDR3 consists of 15 residues. CDR1 and CDR2 from the germline V gene are ENHRY and SYGVKD. Trimming took 3 bases from V and 0 from J; bases not matched to a gene: 3. CDR3 DNA sequence: TGTGCCATCAGTGAAGGACAGGGCACTAACTATGGCTACACCTTC. Translation gives CAISEGQGTNYGYTF.

The chain uses TRBV2 and TRBJ2-7; maybe TRBD2 (6 bases). Germline V CDR1 and CDR2: SNHLY, FYNNEI. Deletions cut 2 bases from V and 0 bases from J, with 17 bases between. The CDR3 spans 17 residues. The CDR3 loop is CASSELMTLGGSYEQYF. Written as DNA, the CDR3 is TGTGCCAGCAGTGAACTAATGACCTTGGGAGGCTCCTACGAGCAGTACTTC.

The chain carries TRBV2 and TRBJ2-5, with no clear D. CDR3 length: 11 residues. V was clipped by 3 bases and J by 5 bases, with 4 bases between them. Germline CDR1 reads SNHLY; CDR2 reads FYNNEI. The CDR3 DNA sequence: TGTGCCAGCAGTGACCCGGAGACCCAGTACTTC. It codes for CASSDPETQYF.

V and J are TRBV6-5 and TRBJ1-4; unclear D gene. The germline V gene has CDR1 MNHEY and CDR2 SVGAGI. This CDR3 spans 14 amino acids. V lost 2 bases, J lost 4 bases, and 8 bases lay in between. The CDR3: CASSYNQNNEKLFF. In DNA form, the CDR3 reads TGTGCCAGCAGTTACAACCAGAATAATGAAAAACTGTTTTTT.

This chain links TRBV5-1 with TRBJ1-2; the D is unclear. Trimming removed 0 bases from V and 4 bases from J, with 10 bases in between. Germline V CDR1 and CDR2: SGHRS, YFSETQ. This CDR3 comprises 14 residues. DNA of the CDR3: TGCGCCAGCAGCTTGGAGCCAGGAAGCTATGGCTACACCTTC. Its translation: CASSLEPGSYGYTF.

The chain uses TRBV29-1 and TRBJ1-2, with D tentatively TRBD1 (6 bases). The CDR3 length is 14 residues. The germline V and J ends were trimmed by 1 base and 2 bases, with 11 bases remaining between them. Germline V gene lookup returns CDR1 SQVTM and CDR2 ANQGSEA. The chain's CDR3 is CSVEGGGGNYGYTF. CDR3 DNA: TGCAGCGTTGAAGGGGGAGGGGGGAACTATGGCTACACCTTC.